This T cell receptor (beta chain) stems from a study of prognosis after radiotherapy for stage I lung cancer (dated by TCRdb to the early 2020s). Background on the whole study: Between early 2018 and early 2019, around 20 patients with stage I NSCLC were enrolled in Nanjing, China. All patients were regarded as medically inoperable, because of comorbidities in 11 to 12 patients and refusal of surgery in several patients. The study took one blood sample before SBRT and one after SBRT from each of approximately 20 patients and sequenced all 40 or so samples. About 20% of the 19 patients developed distant metastases after SBRT, at a median of around seven months; the other 15 showed no significant progression. Image-guided IMRT or VMAT was used to deliver SBRT in 3 to 5 fractions at a biologically effective dose of at least 100 Gy. No patient received concurrent therapy alongside SBRT. Eleven to twelve patients had adenocarcinoma and about seven had squamous cell carcinoma as the tumor histology. Ages in the cohort of approximately 13 men and over 5 women ranged from about 50 to 84 years, with a median of 74. Peripheral blood TCR beta repertoires were profiled in stage I NSCLC patients before and after stereotactic body radiotherapy, and the study then linked these repertoires to distant failure. A few patients had oligometastatic NSCLC after surgical resection of the primary tumor, and roughly 13 had newly diagnosed primary stage I lung tumors.

Two rounds of multiplex PCR were performed to amplify the TCR beta CDR3 region from genomic DNA. In the first PCR round, primers specific to each TRBV and TRBJ gene were used, and the primer sequences were filed in Chinese patent CN105087789A. Universal primers were used in the second PCR round. The Roche High Pure PCR Template Preparation Kit was used to extract genomic DNA from frozen PBMCs. Libraries were sequenced paired-end with 151 bp reads on an Illumina HiSeq 3000. The source study handled its data this way. CutAdapt was used to discard raw reads that did not contain the multiplex PCR primer sequences. Using PEAR, the high-quality paired reads were merged into contigs. By aligning each contig to reference sequences, MiXCR assigned the TRB V, D and J gene segments to that contig. To remove sequencing errors, CDR3 sequences were clustered according to base quality and sequence similarity. Shannon entropy, normalized by the natural log of the productive TCR sequence number, served as the measure of diversity. Clonality was defined as one minus Shannon entropy divided by the natural log of the number of unique clonotypes. Using the Youden index from ROC curves, the researchers picked the repertoire-metric cut-offs for progression-free survival, and all analyses were carried out in R 3.5.3. Starting from the raw public reads, TCRdb applied fastp trimming at Q25, assembled clones with MiXCR and retained in-frame beta chains. Each entry merges the rows of one CDR3 protein and shows their most common DNA and genes. TCRdb's processing, not the study's, gives the V and J calls here. A total of approximately 22,000 distinct CDR3 sequences appear in this sample, roughly 41% of them only once. The ten biggest clones cover 31% of the sample.

All patients had node-negative disease on CT and PET/CT, and none had a history of other malignancies or prior chemotherapy or radiotherapy. About 6 milliliters of peripheral venous blood were drawn into EDTA tubes at each of two time points. PBMCs were isolated by Ficoll-Paque Plus density-gradient centrifugation. Right after collection, samples were placed at -80 degrees C and kept there until analysis. This clonotype was recorded at least ten times. The antigen this receptor binds is unknown. No qualities accompany the bases; no much larger clone lies one base away. Summary of the overall study and its limitations: TRBV and TRBJ usage frequencies reportedly differed by metastasis status, in two V genes at baseline and in fewer than 10 V and two J genes after SBRT. The study was limited by the small cohort and short follow-up, and independent validation of the study findings is required. Post-SBRT Shannon entropy and its change from baseline were lower in patients who developed distant metastases; baseline Shannon entropy was not associated with metastases. Whether the expanded TCR clones were tumor-specific was not determined. None of the reported P values were adjusted for multiple comparisons. Unique TCR clone counts fell after SBRT (median 10,088 before versus fewer than 7,500 after; Wilcoxon paired P=0.011).

Via the germline V gene, CDR1 is SGHTA and CDR2 FQGNSA. The cysteine opens and the phenylalanine closes a CDR3 of 15 amino acids. Of the read, only the CDR3 DNA is kept; its 45 bases are in frame from base 1. Deletion took 10 bases off V and 8 bases off J, with a span of 24 bases between the germline ends. The specimen was PBMCs, collected before or after stereotactic body radiation therapy (not recorded which). The rearranged segments are TRBV7-2 and TRBJ2-1; TRBD2 is perhaps the D gene, given 6 matching bases. This receptor was taken from a donor aged 50 or older with non-small cell lung cancer. The nucleotide sequence reads TGTGCCAAATGGTATGGGACGGGAGTGTCGGATGAGCAGTTCTTC. This sequence encodes CAKWYGTGVSDEQFF.